This T cell receptor beta chain was observed in a study of OX40 agonist ivuxolimab in advanced cancers. About the research overall: Patients' therapy was ivuxolimab, an antibody that acts as an agonist of OX40 (CD134). Intravenous ivuxolimab was administered to patients every 2 weeks at 0.01 to 10 mg/kg.

The repertoire was sequenced with immunoSEQ multiplex PCR; TCRdb's copy has only in-frame clones and lacks some. The sample has fewer than 85,000 clones, roughly 85% seen once. This CDR3 comprises 17 residues. The V segment lost 3 bases and the J segment 4 bases; nucleotides outside the gene matches: 10. In germline, CDR1 is KGHSH, CDR2 LQKENI. Study results and limitations: Fewer expanded clones were found on average in CD4+ than in CD8+ T cells.

A note on this clone: The antigen remains undetermined.

The starting material was CD4+ or CD8+ T cells sorted from blood, obtained in a trial of the OX40 agonist ivuxolimab. The sequence derives from an adult with an advanced solid tumor such as melanoma, head and neck, liver or kidney cancer. The rearrangement joins TRBV18 to TRBJ2-1; 9 bases are a match to TRBD2. For the CDR3, the DNA is TGTGCCAGCTCACCTCCACTATCCAGCGGGGGGTACAATGAGCAGTTCTTC. It specifies CASSPPLSSGGYNEQFF.